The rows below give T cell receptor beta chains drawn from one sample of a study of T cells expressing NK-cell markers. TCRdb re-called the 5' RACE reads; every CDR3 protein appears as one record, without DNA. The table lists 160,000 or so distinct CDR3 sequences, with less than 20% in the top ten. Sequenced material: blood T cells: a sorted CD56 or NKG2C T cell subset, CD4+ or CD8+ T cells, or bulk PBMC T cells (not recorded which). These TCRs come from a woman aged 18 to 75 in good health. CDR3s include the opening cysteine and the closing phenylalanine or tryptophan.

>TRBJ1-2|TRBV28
CASQTGGYGYTF
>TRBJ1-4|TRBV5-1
CASSLAGTATEKLFF
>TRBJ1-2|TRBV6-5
CASSSGLGYTF
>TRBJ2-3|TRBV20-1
CSLASSTDTQYF
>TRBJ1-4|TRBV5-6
CASSSHGLGKLFF
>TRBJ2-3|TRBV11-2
CASSPELANTDTQYF
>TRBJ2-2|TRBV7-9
CASDPIAGGTGELFF
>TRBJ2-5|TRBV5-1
CASGQGPAETQYF
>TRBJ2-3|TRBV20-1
CSARGSGTDTQYF
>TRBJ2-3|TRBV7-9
CASSLVRALRGTDTQYF
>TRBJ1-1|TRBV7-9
CASSRGNTEAFF
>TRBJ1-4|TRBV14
CASSQDRGPAYEKLFF
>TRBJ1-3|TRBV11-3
CASSLVGQTNFPSGNTIYF
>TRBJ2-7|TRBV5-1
CASREGQGGFYEQYF
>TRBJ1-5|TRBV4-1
CASSQDGRGRGQPQHF